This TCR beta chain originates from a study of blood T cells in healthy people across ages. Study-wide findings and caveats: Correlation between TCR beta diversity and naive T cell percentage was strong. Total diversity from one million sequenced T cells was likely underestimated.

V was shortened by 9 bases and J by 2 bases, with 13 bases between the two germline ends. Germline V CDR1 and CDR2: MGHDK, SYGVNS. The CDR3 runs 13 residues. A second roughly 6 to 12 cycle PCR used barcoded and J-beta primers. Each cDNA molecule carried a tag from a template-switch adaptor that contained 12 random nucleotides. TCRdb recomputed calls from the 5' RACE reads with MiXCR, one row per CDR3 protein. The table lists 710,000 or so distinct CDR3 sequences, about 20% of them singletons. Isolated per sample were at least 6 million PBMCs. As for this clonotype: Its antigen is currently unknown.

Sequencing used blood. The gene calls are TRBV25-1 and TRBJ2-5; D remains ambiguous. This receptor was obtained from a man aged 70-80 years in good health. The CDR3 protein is CASRLTLQETQYF. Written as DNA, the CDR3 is TGTGCCAGTAGACTGACCCTTCAAGAGACCCAGTACTTC.